The sequence of this T cell receptor (beta chain) was determined in a study of cytomegalovirus exposure and HLA in healthy donors. The CDR3 extends over 15 amino acids. Trimming pared 1 base from V and 7 bases from J, leaving 14 bases between. Germline CDR1 reads MNHNS; CDR2 reads SASEGT. Study-level points and caveats: A later analysis reportedly found that, within productive TCRs, an Asian-associated ancestry cluster had fewer N-insertions than the mean observed across the roughly 700 donors.

60 Vbeta and 13 Jbeta primers were used in PCR. Assay used: immunoSEQ multiplex PCR; TCRdb lists only in-frame clones, some missing. The repertoire has 170,000 or so clones, around 80% of them found once; the top ten carry 4.5% to 6%. Concerning this clone itself: Its matching antigen is unknown.

The source is a middle-aged man in good health and CMV-seronegative. Specimen: PBMCs. This sequence joins TRBV6-1 and TRBJ2-1, with D possibly TRBD1 on 6 matching bases. The CDR3, as DNA: TGTGCCAGCAGTGAAGTAGTCAGGGGAGAGAATGAGCAGTTCTTC. This codes for CASSEVVRGENEQFF.